Below, 10 T cell receptor beta chains from the same sample are listed, as sequenced in a study of blood T cell repertoires in COVID-19. The table came from immunoSEQ multiplex PCR; TCRdb's copy has only in-frame clones and leaves some out. The repertoire holds around 67,000 clones, with 80% to 90% as singletons. The sequencing sample was made of peripheral blood. The receptors were gathered from a man between 65 and 85 years old with acute or convalescent COVID-19.

V gene TRBV24-1 combines with J gene TRBJ2-1; 8 bases map to TRBD2. Germline V gives CDR1 KGHDR, CDR2 SFDVKD. The CDR3 has 15 residues. With V trimmed by 3 bases and J by 7 bases, 7 bases remained unmatched. This CDR3 is CATSDASGSWNEQFF. The CDR3 DNA is TGTGCCACCAGTGATGCAAGCGGGAGTTGGAATGAGCAGTTCTTC.

This chain joins TRBV14 and TRBJ2-7; TRBD1 aligns across 8 bases. Looked up from germline, CDR1 is SGHDN and CDR2 is FVKESK. The V gene end was trimmed by 1 base and the J gene end by 7 bases; junction bases not matched to a gene: 3. There are 13 residues in the CDR3. As DNA, the CDR3 is TGTGCCAGCAGCCAAGTAAACAGGGGGGAGCAGTACTTC. Amino acids: CASSQVNRGEQYF. Supplemented by reference TRBV14 and TRBJ2-7, the full variable domain reads EAGVTQFPSHSVIEKGQTVTLRCDPISGHDNLYWYRRVMGKEIKFLLHFVKESKQDESGMPNNRFLAERTGGTYSTLKVQPAELEDSGVYFCASSQVNRGEQYFGPGTRLTVT.

The V and J genes are TRBV4-1 and TRBJ2-1; no clear D gene. This CDR3 comprises 16 residues. Germline CDR1 MGHRA, CDR2 YSYEKL. Trimming took 2 bases from V and 0 from J, leaving 11 bases between them. The CDR3 coding sequence is TGCGCCAGCAGCCAAATAGATTTAATCTCCTACAATGAGCAGTTCTTC. Its protein product is CASSQIDLISYNEQFF.

This sequence joins TRBV7-2 and TRBJ2-7, with 13 bases matching TRBD2. Germline values: CDR1 SGHTA, CDR2 FQGNSA. The J segment lost 5 bases and the V segment lost 4 bases, leaving 5 bases of the junction unmatched. CDR3 length equals 15 residues. The CDR3 is CASSYGTSGINEQYF. CDR3 nucleotide sequence: TGTGCCAGCAGCTACGGGACTAGCGGGATCAACGAGCAGTACTTC.

CDR3 sequence reads: CASRGTGAVNEKLFF. CDR3 coding DNA: TGTGCCAGCAGGGGGACAGGGGCGGTTAATGAAAAACTGTTTTTT. V usage is TRBV28 and J usage is TRBJ1-4; 10 positions match TRBD1. CDR1 and CDR2 from the germline V gene are MDHEN and SYDVKM. V shed 6 bases, J shed 4 bases, and the junction held 5 bases outside the gene matches. The CDR3 has 15 amino acids. The entire variable domain, with the rest obtained from reference TRBV28 and TRBJ1-4, is as follows: DVKVTQSSRYLVKRTGEKVFLECVQDMDHENMFWYRQDPGLGLRLIYFSYDVKMKEKGDIPEGYSVSREKKERFSLILESASTNQTSMYLCASRGTGAVNEKLFFGSGTQLSVL.

The chain uses TRBV10-3 and TRBJ2-1, with D possibly TRBD2 on 5 matching bases. Germline lookup yields CDR1 ENHRY and CDR2 SYGVKD. Deletions cut 6 bases from V and 6 bases from J, with 9 bases between. The CDR3 is made up of 12 amino acids. For the CDR3, the DNA is TGTGCCATCAGCCCCACTAGCAATGAGCAGTTCTTC. Residues: CAISPTSNEQFF.

This clone is a singleton in its sample. The chain uses TRBV18 and TRBJ2-7; 7 nucleotides line up with TRBD1. There are 16 residues in the CDR3. From germline, CDR1 is KGHSH and CDR2 LQKENI. J was trimmed by 4 bases and V by 3 bases; bases with no gene match: 12. The CDR3 protein is CASSPLQGPLRYEQYF. The CDR3 DNA follows: TGTGCCAGCTCACCCCTACAGGGGCCATTAAGGTACGAGCAGTACTTC. Combining the CDR3 with reference TRBV18 and TRBJ2-7 gives the whole variable domain NAGVMQNPRHLVRRRGQEARLRCSPMKGHSHVYWYRQLPEEGLKFMVYLQKENIIDESGMPKERFSAEFPKEGPSILRIQQVVRGDSAAYFCASSPLQGPLRYEQYFGPGTRLTVT.

The chain couples TRBV7-9 to TRBJ1-2, with D unclear. Trimming took 2 bases from V and 4 from J, leaving 14 bases between them. The CDR3 covers 15 residues. Germline assignment: CDR1 SEHNR and CDR2 FQNEAQ (reference sequence). CDR3 nucleotides: TGTGCCAGCAGCTTAAAGGAGGCAGGCCCCTATGGCTACACCTTC. This gives the protein CASSLKEAGPYGYTF.

The chain uses TRBV9 and TRBJ2-7, with 10 bases that match TRBD2. The CDR3 sequence is 16 residues long. The trim removed 3 bases at V and 6 bases at J, leaving 12 bases unmatched. Germline CDR1 is SGDLS and CDR2 is YYNGEE. CDR3 residues: CASSDGGTSGVREQYF. CDR3 DNA: TGTGCCAGCAGCGACGGAGGAACTAGCGGGGTCCGCGAGCAGTACTTC.

This clone was seen a single time. V gene TRBV4-1 combines with J gene TRBJ1-2, with D tentatively TRBD1 (5 bases). Trimming stripped 1 base from V and 6 bases from J, with 15 bases between. The CDR3 length is 15 residues. The germline CDR1 and CDR2 sequences are MGHRA and YSYEKL. CDR3 nucleotide sequence: TGCGCCAGCAGCCAAGCTGTTGGGGCAGGCGATGGCTACACCTTC. It specifies CASSQAVGAGDGYTF.